The sequence of this T cell receptor beta chain was determined in a study of T cells in Graves' hyperthyroidism and ophthalmopathy. Study-level findings and limits: Ophthalmopathy and stable hyperthyroidism were separated by a 13 V-J model. Expanded thyroid clonotypes (above 0.001) were mostly also found in blood.

The CDR3 covers 14 residues. Germline loops: CDR1 MNHEY, CDR2 SMNVEV (reference sequence). Trimming pared 7 bases from V and 1 base from J, leaving 13 bases between. Orbital computed tomography and thyroid ultrasound, together with serum TRAb and thyroxine and clinical symptoms, were used for diagnoses. Amplified TCR beta CDR3 regions came from RNA transcripts. RT-PCR in the first round (using the HTBI primer set) targeted the TCR CDR3. TCRdb re-derived calls from the multiplex PCR reads in MiXCR, one entry per CDR3 protein. The sample consists of 490,000 or so distinct CDR3 sequences, approximately 48% of them appearing once. With respect to this clonotype: Its antigen is as yet unknown.

Sample: peripheral blood or thyroid tissue (not recorded which). J is TRBJ1-1 and V is TRBV27; the D gene is possibly TRBD1 (5 bases). The TCR was taken from an adult woman with Graves' disease, either hyperthyroidism or ophthalmopathy (not recorded which). The CDR3 DNA is TGTGCCAGCACCTCCTGGGGCGAGAACACTGAAGCTTTCTTT. The encoded protein is CASTSWGENTEAFF.